These 14 T cell receptor beta chains originate from one sample sequenced in a study of T cell responses to AZD1222 COVID-19 vaccine. Measured with immunoSEQ multiplex PCR; TCRdb has only the in-frame clones, and not every one. The sample includes approximately 130,000 clones, around 86% of them seen just once. The starting material was peripheral blood, obtained 28 days after the second AZD1222 dose. Receptors were obtained from an adult who received the AZD1222 COVID-19 vaccine.

The CDR3 loop reads CASKGTANEKLFF. The DNA for the CDR3 is TGTGCCAGCAAAGGGACAGCTAATGAAAAACTGTTTTTT. The gene calls are TRBV7-9 and TRBJ1-4; 7 bases line up with TRBD1. The germline V gene has CDR1 SEHNR and CDR2 FQNEAQ (reference sequence). With V trimmed by 7 bases and J by 3 bases, 2 bases remained unmatched. The CDR3 extends over 13 amino acids.

V is TRBV19 and J is TRBJ2-7; D might be TRBD1 (6 bases). The germline V and J ends were trimmed by 3 bases and 4 bases, with 13 bases remaining between them. CDR3 size: 14 residues. Germline CDR1 and CDR2: LNHDA and SQIVND (reference sequence). This CDR3 reads CASSIEDREYEQYF. CDR3 nucleotide sequence: TGTGCCAGTAGTATTGAGGACAGAGAATACGAGCAGTACTTC.

This chain connects TRBV19 to TRBJ1-1; D remains unclear. The germline V gene encodes CDR1 LNHDA and CDR2 SQIVND (reference sequence). V was cut by 7 bases and J by 5 bases, with 14 bases left in between. The CDR3 extends over 13 amino acids. Written as DNA, the CDR3 is TGTGCCAGTACCTCCCCGAGGCAAACTGAAGCTTTCTTT. This translates into CASTSPRQTEAFF.

The chain combines TRBV7-9 with TRBJ2-1, with D unresolved. CDR3 length: 13 residues. V was cut by 5 bases and J by 8 bases, with 13 bases left in between. Germline assignment: CDR1 SEHNR and CDR2 FQNEAQ (reference sequence). CDR3 nucleotide sequence: TGTGCCAGCAGCCTTCCTAGGGATGATGAGCAGTTCTTC. Translating it yields CASSLPRDDEQFF.

This chain joins TRBV29-1 and TRBJ2-2; D ambiguous. Trimming pared 5 bases from V and 0 bases from J, leaving 7 bases between. CDR3 length: 13 residues. Germline V gives CDR1 SQVTM, CDR2 ANQGSEA. The CDR3 DNA is TGCAGCGTTACCGGATCGAACACCGGGGAGCTGTTTTTT. It encodes CSVTGSNTGELFF.

This clone was observed once. The chain recombines TRBV7-9 with TRBJ2-5; weak D call: TRBD1 (5 bases). V lost 3 bases and J lost 3, with 17 bases in between. CDR3 size: 16 residues. Germline V gene lookup returns CDR1 SEHNR and CDR2 FQNEAQ (reference sequence). CDR3 sequence reads: CASSFFQDSLKETQYF. In DNA, the CDR3 is TGTGCCAGCAGCTTCTTCCAAGACAGCCTCAAAGAGACCCAGTACTTC.

This sequence joins TRBV5-1 and TRBJ2-1; D is unclear. CDR1 is SGHRS, CDR2 YFSETQ, per germline. V was clipped by 1 base and J by 6 bases, with 2 bases between them. The CDR3 has 11 residues. The DNA for the CDR3 is TGCGCCAGCAGCTTGTTCAATGAGCAGTTCTTC. Its translation is CASSLFNEQFF.

V and J are TRBV6-5 and TRBJ1-4, with D hard to call. This CDR3 is 13 amino acids long. Trimming took 4 bases from V and 7 from J, leaving 10 bases between them. Germline CDR1 reads MNHEY; CDR2 reads SVGAGI. In DNA form, the CDR3 reads TGTGCCAGCAGTTCCAGAGAGGGTGAAAAACTGTTTTTT. Translating gives CASSSREGEKLFF.

For the CDR3, the DNA is TGTGCCAGCAGTTACCGACTAGCGGGGGGTCATGAGCAGTTCTTC. Its protein product is CASSYRLAGGHEQFF. The chain uses TRBV6-6 and TRBJ2-1; 13 bases are a match to TRBD2. The CDR3 contains 15 residues. Unmatched junction bases numbered 3, after V lost 2 bases and J lost 8 bases. The germline V gene encodes CDR1 MNHNY and CDR2 SVGAGI (reference sequence).

The chain couples TRBV29-1 to TRBJ2-2; D possibly matches TRBD1 or TRBD2 (5 bases each). V was shortened by 6 bases and J by 0 bases, with 20 bases between the two germline ends. The length of the CDR3 is 17 residues. The germline CDR1 and CDR2 sequences are SQVTM and ANQGSEA. CDR3 sequence (DNA): TGCAGCGTCCCCTCCGGGACGGCTTTCGCGAACACCGGGGAGCTGTTTTTT. It codes for CSVPSGTAFANTGELFF.

The chain has TRBV2 and TRBJ2-1; 12 bases match TRBD2. The junction had 3 bases not matched to a gene; V was cut back by 5 bases and J by 4 bases. From germline, CDR1 is SNHLY and CDR2 FYNNEI. The CDR3 contains 15 residues. The CDR3 region has the DNA TGTGCCAGCAGTCGACTAGCGGGGGCTTACAATGAGCAGTTCTTC. This encodes CASSRLAGAYNEQFF.

The chain links TRBV12-3 or TRBV12-4 to TRBJ1-2; maybe TRBD1 (6 bases). CDR3 length: 12 amino acids. V was clipped by 1 base and J by 7 bases, with 7 bases between them. CDR3 amino acids: CASSLGGPGYTF. CDR3 bases: TGTGCCAGCAGTTTAGGGGGGCCTGGCTACACCTTC.

This clone appeared once. The chain combines TRBV6-6 with TRBJ2-7; D is unresolved. V gave up 4 bases and J gave up 3 bases, with 16 bases separating them. The CDR3 totals 15 residues. The germline V gene encodes CDR1 MNHNY and CDR2 SVGAGI (reference sequence). CDR3 in amino acids: CASSFDLGSDYEQYF. The CDR3 DNA sequence: TGTGCCAGCAGTTTTGACCTCGGATCGGACTACGAGCAGTACTTC.

The chain has TRBV5-1 and TRBJ1-1; 9 nucleotides align to TRBD1. Germline V gene data show CDR1 as SGHRS and CDR2 as YFSETQ. V was clipped by 0 bases and J by 3 bases; unmatched bases: 3. This CDR3 contains 15 residues. CDR3 sequence: CASSLADRGYTEAFF. The CDR3 nucleotides read TGCGCCAGCAGCTTGGCCGACAGGGGGTACACTGAAGCTTTCTTT.